The rows below give T cell receptor beta chains drawn from one sample of a study of T cells in Graves' hyperthyroidism and ophthalmopathy. TCRdb reanalysed the multiplex PCR reads using MiXCR and keeps one entry per CDR3 protein. Among over 550,000 distinct CDR3 sequences listed, 16% were seen once. The sample was blood. The source is a woman aged 18-29 years with Graves' hyperthyroidism. Both conserved end residues are trimmed from each CDR3. Each record gives: J gene, V gene, D gene, CDR3 protein. D genes are given only for firm matches.

J gene: TRBJ2-1
V gene: TRBV20-1
D gene: TRBD2
CDR3 protein: SAHRGGGYNEQF

J gene: TRBJ1-1
V gene: TRBV20-1
D gene: -
CDR3 protein: SASTPFMNTEAF

J gene: TRBJ2-3
V gene: TRBV30
D gene: -
CDR3 protein: AWRGADTQY

J gene: TRBJ1-4
V gene: TRBV7-2
D gene: -
CDR3 protein: ASSLGGGPNEKLF

J gene: TRBJ2-5
V gene: TRBV10-3
D gene: -
CDR3 protein: AISDQETQY

J gene: TRBJ1-5
V gene: TRBV4-3
D gene: TRBD1
CDR3 protein: ASSQDRGPQGGGQPQH

J gene: TRBJ2-7
V gene: TRBV7-9
D gene: -
CDR3 protein: ASSLDVGYREQY

J gene: TRBJ2-3
V gene: TRBV5-1
D gene: TRBD2
CDR3 protein: ASSLLRRGDTQY

J gene: TRBJ2-7
V gene: TRBV10-3
D gene: TRBD1
CDR3 protein: AISDGTGSSYEQY

J gene: TRBJ1-1
V gene: TRBV15
D gene: -
CDR3 protein: ATSRGTYIGEAF

J gene: TRBJ2-1
V gene: TRBV4-1
D gene: -
CDR3 protein: ASSQGLSQVRGNEQF

J gene: TRBJ2-7
V gene: TRBV28
D gene: TRBD2
CDR3 protein: ASSLSTGRYEQY

J gene: TRBJ1-2
V gene: TRBV5-6
D gene: -
CDR3 protein: ASSSDSYGYT

J gene: TRBJ2-2
V gene: TRBV15
D gene: TRBD2
CDR3 protein: ATSRAFLAGVSGELF

J gene: TRBJ2-3
V gene: TRBV18
D gene: -
CDR3 protein: ASSPRRDTQY

J gene: TRBJ2-1
V gene: TRBV20-1
D gene: -
CDR3 protein: SARRGGDNEQF

J gene: TRBJ2-1
V gene: TRBV12-3/TRBV12-4
D gene: TRBD2
CDR3 protein: ASSLDLAGAGNEQF

J gene: TRBJ1-6
V gene: TRBV12-3/TRBV12-4
D gene: TRBD1
CDR3 protein: ASSPRGNHNSPLH

J gene: TRBJ2-7
V gene: TRBV2
D gene: TRBD2
CDR3 protein: ASKKLAGGPWEQY

J gene: TRBJ2-3
V gene: TRBV5-1
D gene: -
CDR3 protein: ASRYRQGGSQGTDTQY

J gene: TRBJ2-6
V gene: TRBV5-1
D gene: TRBD2
CDR3 protein: ARRTSGTRGANVLT

J gene: TRBJ1-1
V gene: TRBV19
D gene: -
CDR3 protein: ASSLFPQGLNTEAF

J gene: TRBJ2-7
V gene: TRBV14
D gene: -
CDR3 protein: ASRHRVHEQY

J gene: TRBJ1-2
V gene: TRBV3-1
D gene: -
CDR3 protein: ASTRTGLGYGYT

J gene: TRBJ2-7
V gene: TRBV12-3/TRBV12-4
D gene: TRBD1
CDR3 protein: ASSLGNRGSSYEQY

J gene: TRBJ1-1
V gene: TRBV20-1
D gene: -
CDR3 protein: SANDLGRNTEAF

J gene: TRBJ1-5
V gene: TRBV19
D gene: -
CDR3 protein: ASSIAPHSNQPQH

J gene: TRBJ2-1
V gene: TRBV3-1
D gene: -
CDR3 protein: ASSRDISPYNEQF

J gene: TRBJ2-5
V gene: TRBV20-1
D gene: -
CDR3 protein: SAKTRRDNIQKETQY

J gene: TRBJ2-7
V gene: TRBV4-1
D gene: TRBD2
CDR3 protein: ASSRQLAGAREQY

J gene: TRBJ1-6
V gene: TRBV7-9
D gene: -
CDR3 protein: ASSLKDSSYNSPLH

J gene: TRBJ2-1
V gene: TRBV7-6
D gene: TRBD2
CDR3 protein: ASSLAAGGPYNEQF

J gene: TRBJ2-5
V gene: TRBV6-1
D gene: -
CDR3 protein: ASSPTGASGETQY

J gene: TRBJ1-1
V gene: TRBV11-3
D gene: -
CDR3 protein: ASSPGPMNTEAF

J gene: TRBJ2-1
V gene: TRBV20-1
D gene: TRBD1
CDR3 protein: SASGTGAYSSYNEQF

J gene: TRBJ2-5
V gene: TRBV7-8
D gene: -
CDR3 protein: ASSLYGSEETQY

J gene: TRBJ2-3
V gene: TRBV7-8
D gene: -
CDR3 protein: ASSLNREGTQY

J gene: TRBJ1-1
V gene: TRBV6-2/TRBV6-3
D gene: -
CDR3 protein: ASSYSSEGGTEAF

J gene: TRBJ2-3
V gene: TRBV4-3
D gene: -
CDR3 protein: ASSQRGHSSTDTQY

J gene: TRBJ2-1
V gene: TRBV7-9
D gene: -
CDR3 protein: ASSLVNKQF

J gene: TRBJ1-5
V gene: TRBV2
D gene: -
CDR3 protein: ASSDLRATQPQH

J gene: TRBJ2-7
V gene: TRBV7-8
D gene: -
CDR3 protein: ASSFRDTYEQY

J gene: TRBJ2-3
V gene: TRBV19
D gene: TRBD1
CDR3 protein: ASSIKGQGSHTQY

J gene: TRBJ2-1
V gene: TRBV7-2
D gene: -
CDR3 protein: ASSVRLSRDNEQF

J gene: TRBJ2-3
V gene: TRBV28
D gene: -
CDR3 protein: ASFNTRRGTDTQY

J gene: TRBJ2-1
V gene: TRBV29-1
D gene: -
CDR3 protein: SVVPGQRQF

J gene: TRBJ1-2
V gene: TRBV19
D gene: -
CDR3 protein: ASSIAGISYGYT

J gene: TRBJ2-7
V gene: TRBV2
D gene: -
CDR3 protein: ASSETFLNDEQY

J gene: TRBJ2-3
V gene: TRBV7-3
D gene: TRBD2
CDR3 protein: ASSLRRLGGSADTQY

J gene: TRBJ2-2
V gene: TRBV6-1
D gene: -
CDR3 protein: ASSEAGAGTGELF

J gene: TRBJ1-2
V gene: TRBV27
D gene: -
CDR3 protein: ASSVSMRGGYT

J gene: TRBJ1-5
V gene: TRBV6-1
D gene: -
CDR3 protein: ASSSTGVQPQH

J gene: TRBJ2-7
V gene: TRBV20-1
D gene: TRBD2
CDR3 protein: SAPLLLAGLYEQY

J gene: TRBJ2-7
V gene: TRBV30
D gene: TRBD2
CDR3 protein: AWSVAGVYEQY